These 22 T cell receptor beta chains originate from one sample sequenced in a study of T cells in Graves' hyperthyroidism and ophthalmopathy. Researchers took RNA transcripts and amplified the TCR beta CDR3 regions from them. The HTBI primer set drove a first-round RT-PCR of the TCR CDR3. TCRdb recomputed calls from the multiplex PCR reads with MiXCR, one row per CDR3 protein. The sample contains more than 300,000 distinct CDR3 sequences, around 13% of which appear only once. The sequencing sample was made of blood. These receptors all stem from a woman aged 30 to 39 with Graves' ophthalmopathy.

The table lists this clonotype with many counts. V gene TRBV11-3 combines with J gene TRBJ2-3; the D gene could be TRBD1 or TRBD2 (6 bases each). This CDR3 is 15 amino acids long. Between the trimmed V and J ends, which lost 7 bases and 2 bases, there was a span of 16 bases. In germline, CDR1 is SGHNT, CDR2 YENEEA. The CDR3 reads CASNRRRGITDTQYF. DNA for the CDR3: TGTGCCAGCAACCGAAGGAGGGGGATCACAGATACGCAGTATTTT.

This clonotype has ten or more counts. This chain connects TRBV30 to TRBJ1-3, with D uncertain. V dropped 0 bases and J dropped 1 base, with 4 bases sitting between them. The CDR3 sequence is 13 residues long. Germline V gene lookup returns CDR1 GTSNPN and CDR2 SVGIG (reference sequence). CDR3 sequence: CAWSVNSGNTIYF. Here the CDR3 DNA reads TGTGCCTGGAGTGTGAATTCTGGAAACACCATATATTTT.

The table lists this clonotype with many counts. The CDR3 sequence is CSAEQGAAMDTEAFF. The DNA for the CDR3 is TGCAGTGCTGAACAGGGGGCCGCGATGGACACTGAAGCTTTCTTT. The chain combines TRBV20-1 with TRBJ1-1; TRBD1 aligns across 9 bases. Germline V lookup: CDR1 DFQATT, CDR2 SNEGSKA (reference sequence). Germline trimming cut 5 bases from V and 3 bases from J; bases unmatched to any gene: 10. The length of the CDR3 is 15 residues.

The chain has TRBV14 and TRBJ1-1, with unresolved D. The CDR3 spans 13 residues. Trimming removed 4 bases at V and 4 bases at J, with 10 bases between. CDR1 and CDR2 (germline): SGHDN, FVKESK. This chain's CDR3 is CASSPWAPTEAFF. The CDR3 DNA is TGTGCCAGCAGCCCGTGGGCGCCCACTGAAGCTTTCTTT. The full variable domain, its missing parts supplied by reference TRBV14 and TRBJ1-1, is EAGVTQFPSHSVIEKGQTVTLRCDPISGHDNLYWYRRVMGKEIKFLLHFVKESKQDESGMPNNRFLAERTGGTYSTLKVQPAELEDSGVYFCASSPWAPTEAFFGQGTRLTVV.

This clonotype has a count of ten or more. The J gene is TRBJ2-3, the V gene TRBV18, with 7 bases lining up with TRBD1. The CDR3 consists of 15 residues. Germline CDR1 is KGHSH and CDR2 is LQKENI. With V trimmed by 4 bases and J by 4 bases, 8 bases remained unmatched. The CDR3 here is CASSRLRQGSDTQYF. CDR3 bases: TGTGCCAGCTCACGCCTAAGACAGGGCTCAGATACGCAGTATTTT. The whole variable domain, remainder taken from reference TRBV18 and TRBJ2-3, is NAGVMQNPRHLVRRRGQEARLRCSPMKGHSHVYWYRQLPEEGLKFMVYLQKENIIDESGMPKERFSAEFPKEGPSILRIQQVVRGDSAAYFCASSRLRQGSDTQYFGPGTRLTVL.

This clonotype showed up many times. The chain carries TRBV7-2 and TRBJ2-3, with D uncertain. The V gene lost 5 bases and the J gene lost 4 bases, with 13 bases spanning the gap. The germline CDR1 and CDR2 sequences are SGHTA and FQGNSA. The CDR3 loop spans 14 amino acids. In DNA, the CDR3 is TGTGCCAGCAGCCCCTCTAGGTCCGCAGATACGCAGTATTTT. This sequence encodes CASSPSRSADTQYF.

This clonotype was observed at least ten times. The CDR3 DNA is TGTGCCATCAGTGAGCGGGCAGGCGAGCAGTACTTC. It specifies CAISERAGEQYF. The V and J genes are TRBV10-3 and TRBJ2-7; D remains ambiguous. V lost 2 bases to trimming and J lost 6 bases, with 8 bases between them. This CDR3 spans 12 amino acids. CDR1 ENHRY and CDR2 SYGVKD come from the germline V gene.

This clonotype was seen many times. This chain connects TRBV28 to TRBJ1-2, with D perhaps matching TRBD1 (6 bases). The CDR3 is 13 residues long. The germline V gene encodes CDR1 MDHEN and CDR2 SYDVKM. V was pared by 3 bases and J by 4 bases, with 9 bases between. The DNA of the CDR3 is TGTGCCAGCAGTTTGAGGACAGCCTATGGCTACACCTTC. Its translation is CASSLRTAYGYTF.

A word on this clonotype: A read error may be the cause here, since a much bigger clone is one base away. Because it lacks the conserved phenylalanine or tryptophan at the end, this CDR3 is likely a read error. CDR3 sequence (DNA): TGCAGTGTTCCCGGGACTAGCGGAAACGCCATCACAGATACGCAGTATCTT. Protein product: CSVPGTSGNAITDTQYL. The genes are TRBV20-1 and TRBJ2-3, with TRBD2 matching over 11 bases. Germline lookup yields CDR1 DFQATT and CDR2 SNEGSKA (reference sequence). V dropped 7 bases and J dropped 2; count of bases not matched to a gene: 14. The CDR3 is 17 amino acids.

On this clonotype itself: Given the absence of the conserved phenylalanine or tryptophan at the CDR3 end, a read error is likely. CDR3 sequence reads: CASSMGGGHGETQYL. The CDR3 DNA is TGTGCCAGCAGCATGGGGGGGGGGCATGGGGAGACCCAGTACCTC. The chain employs TRBV9 and TRBJ2-5; maybe TRBD2 (7 bases). CDR1 is SGDLS and CDR2 is YYNGEE in the germline V gene. Trimming removed 4 bases at V and 5 bases at J, with 18 bases between. The CDR3 has 15 residues.

This clonotype was counted ten times or more. V gene TRBV28 combines with J gene TRBJ1-2; 11 nucleotides line up with TRBD1. This CDR3 contains 15 residues. CDR1 is MDHEN and CDR2 is SYDVKM in the germline V gene. The V gene end was trimmed by 4 bases and the J gene end by 3 bases; junction bases not matched to a gene: 4. The CDR3 here is CASSWGDRGYYGYTF. The CDR3 region has the DNA TGTGCCAGCAGTTGGGGGGACAGGGGGTACTATGGCTACACCTTC.

This clonotype was seen ten or more times. The chain is built from TRBV13 and TRBJ2-3; D ambiguous. Between the trimmed V and J ends, which lost 1 base and 2 bases, there was a span of 13 bases. The CDR3 totals 16 residues. Germline-derived CDR1 and CDR2 are PRHDT and FYEKMQ (reference sequence). CDR3 protein: CASSLVAWADTDTQYF. The CDR3 nucleotides are TGTGCCAGCAGCTTAGTTGCTTGGGCGGACACAGATACGCAGTATTTT.

The chain carries TRBV29-1 and TRBJ1-2; TRBD1 agrees at 7 bases. Germline V gene lookup returns CDR1 SQVTM and CDR2 ANQGSEA. This CDR3 has 13 amino acids. Losses at the gene ends were 7 bases for V and 8 bases for J; bases not matched to a gene: 13. CDR3 DNA sequence: TGCAGCGCTGGACCGACAGGGAGTAAAGGCTACACCTTC. It encodes CSAGPTGSKGYTF.

This clonotype was recorded many times. The chain recombines TRBV10-1 with TRBJ2-3, with TRBD2 matching over 7 bases. The germline gives CDR1 WNHNN, CDR2 SYGVQD (reference sequence). J lost 2 bases, V lost 5 bases, and 4 bases had no gene match. This CDR3 region has 14 residues. The CDR3 DNA is TGCGCCAGCAGTCCCGGGGGGATCACAGATACGCAGTATTTT. Protein product: CASSPGGITDTQYF.

This chain connects TRBV20-1 to TRBJ1-5; 9 bases line up with TRBD1. The V gene's germline CDR1 is DFQATT and CDR2 SNEGSKA (reference sequence). Unmatched junction bases numbered 7, after V lost 4 bases and J lost 9 bases. This CDR3 contains 13 residues. The CDR3: CSATDRGGGPQHF. The CDR3 coding sequence is TGCAGTGCTACTGACAGGGGGGGGGGGCCCCAGCATTTT.

The chain employs TRBV10-2 and TRBJ2-5, with 7 bases aligning to TRBD1. Per germline, CDR1 WSHSY and CDR2 SAAADI. The ends lost 1 base at V and 6 bases at J; junction bases unmatched: 17. The CDR3 extends over 18 amino acids. CDR3 nucleotides: TGCGCCAGCAGTGAGTTAACTAACAGGGGCCTAGGGTGGAAGACCCAGTACTTC. Translated: CASSELTNRGLGWKTQYF.

This clonotype was counted only a few times. This rearrangement joins TRBV6-2 or TRBV6-3 to TRBJ1-6; a weak D match, TRBD1 (5 bases). Germline V lookup: CDR1 MNHEY, CDR2 SVGEGT. Trimming stripped 7 bases from V and 9 bases from J, with 10 bases between. The CDR3 is 12 residues long. The CDR3 DNA is TGTGCCAGCAAGTATAGGGGTTCACCCCTCCACTTT. Protein product: CASKYRGSPLHF.

The chain uses TRBV14 and TRBJ2-3, with a weak D call TRBD1 (6 bases). There are 16 residues in the CDR3. The V gene lost 0 bases and the J gene lost 1 base, with 11 bases spanning the gap. Per germline, CDR1 SGHDN and CDR2 FVKESK. CDR3 sequence: CASSQDRGSGTDTQYF. The CDR3 DNA reads as TGTGCCAGCAGCCAAGATAGGGGGTCTGGCACAGATACGCAGTATTTT.

This clonotype appeared many times. This chain uses TRBV7-9 with TRBJ2-1; no clear D gene. V lost 0 bases and J lost 6, with 15 bases in between. The CDR3 spans 16 residues. Germline loops: CDR1 SEHNR, CDR2 FQNEAQ (reference sequence). In DNA form, the CDR3 reads TGTGCCAGCAGCTTAGCCCACTCCCAAATTGGCAATGAGCAGTTCTTC. Its translation is CASSLAHSQIGNEQFF.

This clonotype was recorded many times. CDR3 sequence (DNA): TGTGCTAGTGGTCAGCGGGGGGGTTCCGGGGAGCTGTTTTTT. It codes for CASGQRGGSGELFF. This chain links TRBV12-5 with TRBJ2-2; 10 bases map to TRBD2. Trimming cost V 5 bases and J 6 bases; bases outside gene matches: 3. CDR1 and CDR2 from the germline V gene are LGHNT and FRNRAP. The CDR3 length is 14 residues.

The chain links TRBV5-1 to TRBJ2-5; either TRBD1 or TRBD2 may fit D (7 bases each). Trimming pared 3 bases from V and 5 bases from J, leaving 20 bases between. The germline CDR1 and CDR2 sequences are SGHRS and YFSETQ. This CDR3 is built from 16 residues. Here the CDR3 reads CASSSRAGGGSETQYF. The CDR3 bases are TGCGCCAGCAGCTCCCGAGCAGGGGGGGGAAGCGAGACCCAGTACTTC.

In this sample, this clonotype turned up a few times. The chain recombines TRBV20-1 with TRBJ2-1; TRBD1 might be the D (5 bases). CDR1 and CDR2 (germline): DFQATT, SNEGSKA (reference sequence). The CDR3 contains 12 residues. V lost 6 bases to trimming and J lost 6 bases, with 12 bases between them. In nucleotides, the CDR3 is TGCAGTGCGACCCAGGGAACCAATGAGCAGTTCTTC. Amino acids: CSATQGTNEQFF.